One sample yielded the 3 T cell receptor beta chains listed below, sequenced in a study of OX40 agonist ivuxolimab in advanced cancers. Produced via immunoSEQ multiplex PCR; TCRdb's table is partial and in-frame only. This sample has about 50,000 clones, with around four fifths found just once. Sequences were derived from CD4+ or CD8+ T cells sorted from blood, sampled in a trial of the OX40 agonist ivuxolimab. The receptors originated from an adult with an advanced solid tumor such as melanoma, head and neck, liver or kidney cancer.

The genes are TRBV7-3 and TRBJ2-3, with TRBD2 matching over 8 bases. V was clipped by 6 bases and J by 2 bases; unmatched bases: 4. Germline V lookup: CDR1 SGHTA, CDR2 FQGTGA. There are 14 residues in the CDR3. This chain's CDR3 is CASRSSGSTDTQYF. CDR3 nucleotides: TGTGCCAGCAGGTCTAGCGGGTCCACAGATACGCAGTATTTT.

The V gene is TRBV28, the J gene TRBJ1-4, with TRBD1 matching over 8 bases. The CDR3 length is 17 residues. Germline lookup yields CDR1 MDHEN and CDR2 SYDVKM. V lost 5 bases, J lost 0 bases, and 8 bases stayed unmatched. The chain's CDR3 is CASSQTGAVATNEKLFF. The DNA for the CDR3 is TGTGCCAGCAGTCAGACAGGGGCTGTAGCAACTAATGAAAAACTGTTTTTT.

The chain joins TRBV5-1 to TRBJ2-3, with D uncertain. Germline V gene sequence: CDR1 SGHRS, CDR2 YFSETQ. The V and J ends lost 2 bases and 6 bases respectively, with 16 bases between them. The CDR3 has 15 amino acids. In DNA form, the CDR3 reads TGCGCCAGCAGCTTTGCCAGCCAGAGGTCGGATACGCAGTATTTT. This gives the protein CASSFASQRSDTQYF.